The clone carrying this T cell receptor (beta chain) appeared once. V lost 5 bases to trimming and J lost 3 bases; unmatched junction nucleotides: 16. CDR1 is MDHEN, CDR2 SYDVKM, per germline. This CDR3 spans 18 amino acids. Splitting of CD4+ cells produced CD45RA+ naive and CD45RA-negative memory subsets. This specimen comes from a study of shared clonotypes between healthy human individuals. Study information: The study drew on a couple of women and a few men aged 18 to 49 as donors.

The repertoire was sequenced with immunoSEQ multiplex PCR; TCRdb's copy has only in-frame clones and lacks some. Among around 700,000 clones listed, about two thirds were seen once. The rearrangement uses TRBV28 and TRBJ2-5; 9 positions agree with TRBD2. The TCR was taken from a woman aged 25-40 years in good health. What was sequenced was memory CD4+ T cells sorted from blood. The subset here: CD45RA-negative fraction. Here the CDR3 reads CASSPPPAGGSGEETQYF. In nucleotides, the CDR3 is TGTGCCAGCAGTCCACCCCCGGCGGGAGGGAGTGGGGAAGAGACCCAGTACTTC.